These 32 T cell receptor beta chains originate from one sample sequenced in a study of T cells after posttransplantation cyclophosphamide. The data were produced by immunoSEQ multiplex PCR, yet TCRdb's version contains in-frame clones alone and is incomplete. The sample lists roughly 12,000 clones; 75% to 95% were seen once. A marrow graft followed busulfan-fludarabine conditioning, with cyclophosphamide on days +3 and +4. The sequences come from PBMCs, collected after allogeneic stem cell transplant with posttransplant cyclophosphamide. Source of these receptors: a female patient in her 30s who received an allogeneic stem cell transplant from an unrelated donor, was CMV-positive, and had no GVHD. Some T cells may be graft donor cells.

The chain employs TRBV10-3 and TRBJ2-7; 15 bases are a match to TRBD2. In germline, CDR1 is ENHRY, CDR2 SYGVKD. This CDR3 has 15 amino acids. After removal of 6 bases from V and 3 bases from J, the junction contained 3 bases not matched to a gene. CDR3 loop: CAIRRGLAGGYEQYF. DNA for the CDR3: TGTGCCATCAGAAGGGGACTAGCGGGAGGCTACGAGCAGTACTTC.

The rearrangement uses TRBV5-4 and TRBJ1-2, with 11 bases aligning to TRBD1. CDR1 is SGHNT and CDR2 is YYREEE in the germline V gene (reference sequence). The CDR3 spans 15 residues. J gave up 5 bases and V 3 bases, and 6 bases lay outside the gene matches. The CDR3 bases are TGTGCCAGCAGCTCCCGGGACAGGGGGTTTTATGGCTACACCTTC. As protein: CASSSRDRGFYGYTF.

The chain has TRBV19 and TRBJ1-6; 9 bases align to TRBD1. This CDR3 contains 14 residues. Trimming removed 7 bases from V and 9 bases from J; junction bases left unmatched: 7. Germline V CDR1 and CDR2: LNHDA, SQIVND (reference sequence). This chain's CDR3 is CASTPQGARSPLHF. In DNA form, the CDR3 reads TGTGCCAGTACACCACAGGGGGCGCGTTCACCCCTCCACTTT.

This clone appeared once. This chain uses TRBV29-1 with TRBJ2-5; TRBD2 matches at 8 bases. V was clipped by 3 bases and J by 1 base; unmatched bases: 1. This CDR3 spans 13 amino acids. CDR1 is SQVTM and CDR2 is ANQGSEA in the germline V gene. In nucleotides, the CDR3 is TGCAGCGTTGAGGGGACTAGCCAAGAGACCCAGTACTTC. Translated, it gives CSVEGTSQETQYF.

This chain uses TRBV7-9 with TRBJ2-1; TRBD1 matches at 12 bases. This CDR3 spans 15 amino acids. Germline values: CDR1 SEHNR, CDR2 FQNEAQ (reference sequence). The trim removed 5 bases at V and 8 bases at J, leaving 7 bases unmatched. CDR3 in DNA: TGTGCCAGCAGCAGACCGGGACAGGGGGCCCATGAGCAGTTCTTC. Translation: CASSRPGQGAHEQFF.

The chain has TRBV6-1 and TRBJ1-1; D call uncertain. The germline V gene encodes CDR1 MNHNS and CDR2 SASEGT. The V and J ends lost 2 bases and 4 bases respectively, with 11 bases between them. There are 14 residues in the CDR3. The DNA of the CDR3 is TGTGCCAGCAGTGAACCAGGAGGAGGCACTGAAGCTTTCTTT. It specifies CASSEPGGGTEAFF.

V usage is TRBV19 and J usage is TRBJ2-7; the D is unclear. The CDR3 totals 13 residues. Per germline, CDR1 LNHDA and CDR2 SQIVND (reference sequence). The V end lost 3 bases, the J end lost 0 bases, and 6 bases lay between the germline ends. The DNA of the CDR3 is TGTGCCAGTAGTATCGGGTACTCCTACGAGCAGTACTTC. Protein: CASSIGYSYEQYF. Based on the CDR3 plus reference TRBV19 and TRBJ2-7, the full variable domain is DGGITQSPKYLFRKEGQNVTLSCEQNLNHDAMYWYRQDPGQGLRLIYYSQIVNDFQKGDIAEGYSVSREKKESFPLTVTSAQKNPTAFYLCASSIGYSYEQYFGPGTRLTVT.

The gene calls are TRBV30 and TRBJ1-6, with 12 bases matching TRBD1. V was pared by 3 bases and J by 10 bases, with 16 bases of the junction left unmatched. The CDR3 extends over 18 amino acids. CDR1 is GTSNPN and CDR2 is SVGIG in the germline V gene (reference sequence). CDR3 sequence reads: CAWSHRTGTGGLGSPLHF. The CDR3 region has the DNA TGTGCCTGGAGCCACCGGACCGGGACAGGGGGCCTTGGGTCACCCCTCCACTTT.

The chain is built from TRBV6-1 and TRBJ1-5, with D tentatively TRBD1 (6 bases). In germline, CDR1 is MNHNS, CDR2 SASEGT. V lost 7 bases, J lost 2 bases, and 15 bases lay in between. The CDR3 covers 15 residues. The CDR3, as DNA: TGTGCCAGCACGGTCTACAGGGTCGGCAATCAGCCCCAGCATTTT. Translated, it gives CASTVYRVGNQPQHF.

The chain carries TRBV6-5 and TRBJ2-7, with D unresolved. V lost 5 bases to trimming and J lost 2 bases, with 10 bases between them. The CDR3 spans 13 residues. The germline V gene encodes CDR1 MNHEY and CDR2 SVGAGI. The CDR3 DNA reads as TGTGCCAGCAGTCTTGAGCCGACCTACGAGCAGTACTTC. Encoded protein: CASSLEPTYEQYF.

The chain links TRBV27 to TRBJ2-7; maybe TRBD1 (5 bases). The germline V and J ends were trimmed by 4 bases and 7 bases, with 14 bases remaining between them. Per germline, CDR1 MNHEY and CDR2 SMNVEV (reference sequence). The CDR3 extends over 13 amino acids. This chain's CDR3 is CASSYVKGLEQYF. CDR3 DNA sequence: TGTGCCAGCAGTTACGTCAAGGGGCTAGAGCAGTACTTC.

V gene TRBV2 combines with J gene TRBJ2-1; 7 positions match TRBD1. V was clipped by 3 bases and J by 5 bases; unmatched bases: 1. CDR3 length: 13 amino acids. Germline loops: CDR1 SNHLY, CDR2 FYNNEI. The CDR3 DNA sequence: TGTGCCAGCAGTGAGACAGGGCACAATGAGCAGTTCTTC. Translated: CASSETGHNEQFF.

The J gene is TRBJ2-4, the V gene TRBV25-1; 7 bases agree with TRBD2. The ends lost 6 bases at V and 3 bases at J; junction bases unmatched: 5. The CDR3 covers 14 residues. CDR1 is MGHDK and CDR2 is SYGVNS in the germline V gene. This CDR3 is CASSLPGGKNIQYF. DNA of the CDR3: TGTGCCAGCAGCTTACCGGGGGGCAAAAACATTCAGTACTTC.

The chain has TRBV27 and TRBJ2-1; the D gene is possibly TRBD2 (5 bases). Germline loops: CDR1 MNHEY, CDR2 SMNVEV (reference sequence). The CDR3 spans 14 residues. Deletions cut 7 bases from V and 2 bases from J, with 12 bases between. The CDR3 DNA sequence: TGTGCCAGCACCTCGGGGTGGGCCTACAATGAGCAGTTCTTC. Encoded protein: CASTSGWAYNEQFF.

The CDR3 sequence: CASSLAFGQGNEQYF. CDR3 DNA sequence: TGTGCCAGCAGCTTGGCCTTCGGGCAGGGGAACGAGCAGTACTTC. The J gene is TRBJ2-7, the V gene TRBV5-4, with D possibly TRBD1 on 6 matching bases. Deletions cut 0 bases from V and 5 bases from J, with 15 bases between. The CDR3 runs to 15 residues. CDR1 and CDR2 (germline): SGHNT, YYREEE (reference sequence).

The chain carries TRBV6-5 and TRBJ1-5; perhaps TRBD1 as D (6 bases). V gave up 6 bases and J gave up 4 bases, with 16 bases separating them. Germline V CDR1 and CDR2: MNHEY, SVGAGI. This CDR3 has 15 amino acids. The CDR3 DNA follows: TGTGCCAGCAGGACCTCCGGGGGGGCTAATCAGCCCCAGCATTTT. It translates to CASRTSGGANQPQHF.

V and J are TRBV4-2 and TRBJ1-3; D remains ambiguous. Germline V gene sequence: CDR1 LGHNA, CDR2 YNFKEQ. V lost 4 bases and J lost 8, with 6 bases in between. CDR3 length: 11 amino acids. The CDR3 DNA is TGTGCCAGCAGCCGCGGGGACACCATATATTTT. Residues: CASSRGDTIYF.

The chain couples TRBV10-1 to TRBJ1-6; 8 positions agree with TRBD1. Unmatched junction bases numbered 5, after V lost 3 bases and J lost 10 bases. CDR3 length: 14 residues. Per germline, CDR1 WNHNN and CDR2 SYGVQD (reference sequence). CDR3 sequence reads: CASSDRTGKSPLHF. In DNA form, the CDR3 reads TGCGCCAGCAGTGACCGGACAGGGAAATCACCCCTCCACTTT.

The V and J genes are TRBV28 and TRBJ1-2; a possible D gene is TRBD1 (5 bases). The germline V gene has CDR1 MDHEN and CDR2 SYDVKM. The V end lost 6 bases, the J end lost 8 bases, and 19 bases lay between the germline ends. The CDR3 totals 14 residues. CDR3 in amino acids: CASSHFSRPGGYTF. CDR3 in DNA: TGTGCCAGCAGCCACTTCTCCCGGCCAGGGGGCTACACCTTC.

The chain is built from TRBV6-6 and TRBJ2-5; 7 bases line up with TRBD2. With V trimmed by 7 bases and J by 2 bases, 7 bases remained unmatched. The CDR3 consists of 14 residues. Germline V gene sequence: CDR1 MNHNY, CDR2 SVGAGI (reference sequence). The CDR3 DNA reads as TGTGCCAGCAATACGCGGGGAGGGCAAGAGACCCAGTACTTC. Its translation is CASNTRGGQETQYF.

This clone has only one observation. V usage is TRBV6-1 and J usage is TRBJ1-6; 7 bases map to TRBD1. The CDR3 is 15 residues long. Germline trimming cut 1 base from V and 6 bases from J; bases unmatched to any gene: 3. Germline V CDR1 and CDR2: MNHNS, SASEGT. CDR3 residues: CASSEGGQPNSPLHF. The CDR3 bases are TGTGCCAGCAGTGAAGGGGGACAGCCTAATTCACCCCTCCACTTT.

CDR3 loop: CASSLNRGRADTQYF. The CDR3 DNA is TGTGCCAGCAGCTTAAACAGGGGGCGCGCAGATACGCAGTATTTT. V usage is TRBV7-2 and J usage is TRBJ2-3; 9 bases are a match to TRBD1. Germline loops: CDR1 SGHTA, CDR2 FQGNSA. CDR3 length equals 15 residues. Trimming took 2 bases from V and 4 from J; bases not matched to a gene: 4.

CDR3 loop: CASSLDRYEQYF. CDR3 bases: TGTGCCAGCAGCCTAGACAGATACGAGCAGTACTTC. V and J are TRBV5-4 and TRBJ2-7; maybe TRBD1 (5 bases). The CDR3 contains 12 residues. From germline, CDR1 is SGHNT and CDR2 YYREEE (reference sequence). V was trimmed by 4 bases and J by 4 bases, leaving 9 bases between them.

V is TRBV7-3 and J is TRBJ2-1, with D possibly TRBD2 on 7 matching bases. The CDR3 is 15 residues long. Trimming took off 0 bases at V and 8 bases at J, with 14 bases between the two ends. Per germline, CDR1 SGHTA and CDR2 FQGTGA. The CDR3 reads CASSLTAGAYDEQFF. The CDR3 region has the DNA TGTGCCAGCAGCTTAACGGCGGGGGCGTACGATGAGCAGTTCTTC. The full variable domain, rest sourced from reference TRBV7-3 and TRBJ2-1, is GAGVSQTPSNKVTEKGKYVELRCDPISGHTALYWYRQSLGQGPEFLIYFQGTGAADDSGLPNDRFFAVRPEGSVSTLKIQRTERGDSAVYLCASSLTAGAYDEQFFGPGTRLTVL.

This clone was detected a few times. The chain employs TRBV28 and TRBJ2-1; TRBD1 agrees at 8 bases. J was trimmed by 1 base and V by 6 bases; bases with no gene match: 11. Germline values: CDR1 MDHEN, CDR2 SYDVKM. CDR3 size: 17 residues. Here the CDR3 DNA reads TGTGCCAGCAGCCTCAGGGGGCGGAAAGCTTCCTACAATGAGCAGTTCTTC. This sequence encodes CASSLRGRKASYNEQFF.

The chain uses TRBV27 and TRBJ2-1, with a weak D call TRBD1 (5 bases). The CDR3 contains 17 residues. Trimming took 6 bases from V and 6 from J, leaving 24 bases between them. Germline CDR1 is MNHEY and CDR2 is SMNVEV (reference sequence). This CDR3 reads CASRLTFKGRIGNEQFF. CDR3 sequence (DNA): TGTGCCAGCAGGCTAACCTTTAAGGGGCGGATCGGCAATGAGCAGTTCTTC.

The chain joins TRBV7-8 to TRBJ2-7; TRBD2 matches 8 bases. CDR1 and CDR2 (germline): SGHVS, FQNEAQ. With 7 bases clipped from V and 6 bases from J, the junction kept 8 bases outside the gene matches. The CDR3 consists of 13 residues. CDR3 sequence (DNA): TGTGCCAGCAACCCGGGAGGGTCTTCCGAGCAGTACTTC. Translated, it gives CASNPGGSSEQYF.

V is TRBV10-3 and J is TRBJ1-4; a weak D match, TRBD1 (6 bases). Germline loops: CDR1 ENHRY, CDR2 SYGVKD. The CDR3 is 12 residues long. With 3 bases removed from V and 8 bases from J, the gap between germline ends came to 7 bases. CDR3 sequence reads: CAISEGGEKLFF. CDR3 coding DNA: TGTGCCATCAGTGAAGGGGGAGAAAAACTGTTTTTT.

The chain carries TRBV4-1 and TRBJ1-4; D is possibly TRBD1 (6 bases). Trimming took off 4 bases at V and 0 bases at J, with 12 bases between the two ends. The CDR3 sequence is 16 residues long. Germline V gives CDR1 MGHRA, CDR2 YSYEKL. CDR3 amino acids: CASSLGRGTTNEKLFF. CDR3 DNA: TGCGCCAGCAGCCTAGGAAGGGGGACAACTAATGAAAAACTGTTTTTT.

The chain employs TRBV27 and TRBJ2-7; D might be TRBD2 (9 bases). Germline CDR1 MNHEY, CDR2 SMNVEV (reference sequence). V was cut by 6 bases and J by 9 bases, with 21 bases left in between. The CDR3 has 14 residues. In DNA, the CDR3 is TGTGCCAGCAGAGGGAGCGGGGGGCAGGGGGCGCAGTACTTC. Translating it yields CASRGSGGQGAQYF.

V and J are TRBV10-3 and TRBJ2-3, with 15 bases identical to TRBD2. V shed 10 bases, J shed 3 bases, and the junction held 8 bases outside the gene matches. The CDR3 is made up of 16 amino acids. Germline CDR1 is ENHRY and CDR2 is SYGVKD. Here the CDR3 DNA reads TGTGCCAACAAGACGGGACTAGCGGGAGGTACAGATACGCAGTATTTT. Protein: CANKTGLAGGTDTQYF.

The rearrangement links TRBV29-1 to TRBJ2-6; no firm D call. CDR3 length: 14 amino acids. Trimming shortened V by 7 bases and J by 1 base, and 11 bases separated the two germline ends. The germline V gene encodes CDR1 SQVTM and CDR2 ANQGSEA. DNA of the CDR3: TGCAGCGCTTACACGAGGTCTGGGGCCAACGTCCTGACTTTC. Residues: CSAYTRSGANVLTF.